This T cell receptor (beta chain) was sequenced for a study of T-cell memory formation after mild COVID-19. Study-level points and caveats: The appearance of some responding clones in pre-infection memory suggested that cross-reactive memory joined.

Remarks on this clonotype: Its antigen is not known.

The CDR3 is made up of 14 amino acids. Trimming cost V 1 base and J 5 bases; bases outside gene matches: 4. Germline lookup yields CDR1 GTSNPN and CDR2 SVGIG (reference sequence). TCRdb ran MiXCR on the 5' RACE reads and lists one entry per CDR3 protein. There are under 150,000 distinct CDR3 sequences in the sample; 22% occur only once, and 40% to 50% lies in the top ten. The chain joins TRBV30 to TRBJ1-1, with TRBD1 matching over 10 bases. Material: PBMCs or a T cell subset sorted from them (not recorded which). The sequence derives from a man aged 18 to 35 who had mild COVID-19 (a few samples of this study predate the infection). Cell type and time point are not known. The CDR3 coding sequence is TGTGCCTGGAGTGCCGGACAGGGGGGGACTGAAGCTTTCTTT. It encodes CAWSAGQGGTEAFF.